This T cell receptor (beta chain) was recorded in a study of control samples from healthy donors and cancer patients. The CDR3 runs 15 residues. The germline V gene encodes CDR1 SEHNR and CDR2 FQNEAQ (reference sequence). Trimming took 1 base from V and 5 from J, leaving 14 bases between them. Profiling relied on immunoSEQ multiplex PCR, and the TCRdb table lists in-frame clones only, not all of them. Its listing shows 150,000 to 200,000 clones. The sequenced sample consisted of blood. The gene calls are TRBV7-9 and TRBJ2-5; tentative D call: TRBD2 (7 bases). This sequence originates from a woman aged 30 to 39 in good health. Here the CDR3 DNA reads TGTGCCAGCAGCTTAGGTCGGGGGGCTGGTGAGACCCAGTACTTC. Its protein product is CASSLGRGAGETQYF.